This TCR beta chain was retrieved from a study of blood T cell repertoires in COVID-19. The CDR3 is made up of 16 amino acids. Germline V gives CDR1 SEHNR, CDR2 FQNEAQ (reference sequence). V dropped 5 bases and J dropped 6; count of bases not matched to a gene: 12. Those enrolled, adults aged about 18 to 89 years, came from roughly 22 US areas. Participants' reported clinical history set cohort assignment. During the 2 weeks before they entered the study, exposed participants had met someone with a PCR-confirmed or clinician-diagnosed COVID-19 case. Study processing details: Counts of nucleated cells, estimated from reference gene primer amplification, were obtained. Some clones are missing from TCRdb's copy, which holds only in-frame ones; the method was immunoSEQ multiplex PCR. Clone size and V and J calls were adopted from that table, with D and trimming inferred from the DNA. This sample yields 200,000 to 250,000 clones, of which about 87% are seen a single time; about 3.5% belongs to the top ten.

The chain couples TRBV7-9 to TRBJ2-2; 7 nucleotides match TRBD1. Material: PBMCs or T cells enriched from blood (not recorded which). This clonotype was obtained from a woman aged 30 to 39 who had been exposed to COVID-19. DNA of the CDR3: TGTGCCAGCAGCCCCTCGACAGGGCTTTGGGCCGGGGAGCTGTTTTTT. Translating it yields CASSPSTGLWAGELFF.